Presented here are 9 T cell receptor beta chains from one specimen sequenced in a study of shared clonotypes between healthy human individuals. As defined, naive CD8 cells were CD45RO-negative and positively selected for CCR7, with terminally differentiated effector memory CD45RA+ cells excluded. Assay used: immunoSEQ multiplex PCR; TCRdb lists only in-frame clones, some missing. Counted here are roughly 1,800,000 clones, about 95% occurring once; the ten biggest clones make up approximately 1%. Sample: naive CD8+ T cells sorted from blood. All receptors come from a man aged 18-30 years in good health.

The V and J genes are TRBV4-1 and TRBJ1-5; D is unresolved. Germline V gene lookup returns CDR1 MGHRA and CDR2 YSYEKL. V was clipped by 5 bases and J by 5 bases, with 7 bases between them. The CDR3 is 12 amino acids. CDR3 nucleotides: TGCGCCAGCAGCAATGAGGATCAGCCCCAGCATTTT. It is translated as CASSNEDQPQHF.

The chain joins TRBV28 to TRBJ1-1; D not resolved. CDR3 length equals 13 residues. CDR1 MDHEN and CDR2 SYDVKM come from the germline V gene. The V end was cut by 4 bases, the J end by 0 bases, with 6 bases between. The CDR3 bases are TGTGCCAGCAGTTCTCGAATGAACACTGAAGCTTTCTTT. Amino acid sequence: CASSSRMNTEAFF.

Notes on this clone: Distinct nucleotide sequences in the sample also encode this CDR3. J is TRBJ2-2 and V is TRBV28; 7 bases align to TRBD1. This CDR3 has 15 amino acids. Trimming cost V 6 bases and J 1 base; bases outside gene matches: 5. Germline lookup yields CDR1 MDHEN and CDR2 SYDVKM. CDR3 DNA: TGTGCCAGCAGCCTGGGACAGATGAACACCGGGGAGCTGTTTTTT. This codes for CASSLGQMNTGELFF.

The gene calls are TRBV6-1 and TRBJ2-2; either TRBD1 or TRBD2 may supply D (5 bases each). Germline CDR1 reads MNHNS; CDR2 reads SASEGT. V lost 8 bases to trimming and J lost 5 bases, with 15 bases between them. The CDR3 is 14 residues long. CDR3 region: CASGWSEGTGELFF. The CDR3 coding sequence is TGTGCCAGCGGGTGGAGCGAGGGGACCGGGGAGCTGTTTTTT.

This chain links TRBV14 with TRBJ2-5; the D gene could be TRBD1 or TRBD2 (5 bases each). Germline lookup yields CDR1 SGHDN and CDR2 FVKESK. The CDR3 consists of 16 residues. Trimming stripped 4 bases from V and 5 bases from J, with 20 bases between. The chain's CDR3 is CASSLGLRGAAETQYF. CDR3 DNA: TGTGCCAGCAGCCTCGGGTTACGAGGGGCGGCCGAGACCCAGTACTTC.

V usage is TRBV7-9 and J usage is TRBJ1-6; 7 nucleotides agree with TRBD1. Trimming cost V 5 bases and J 10 bases; bases outside gene matches: 8. This CDR3 comprises 14 residues. Germline CDR1 SEHNR, CDR2 FQNEAQ (reference sequence). CDR3 DNA sequence: TGTGCCAGCAGCGTCGGGACAGATGGGTCACCCCTCCACTTT. It translates to CASSVGTDGSPLHF.

In regard to this clone: This same CDR3 is encoded by further DNA sequences in the sample. The V and J genes are TRBV6-1 and TRBJ2-7; 11 positions match TRBD1. Germline-derived CDR1 and CDR2 are MNHNS and SASEGT. The J segment lost 3 bases and the V segment lost 1 base, leaving 2 bases of the junction unmatched. This CDR3 is 15 amino acids long. The CDR3 DNA follows: TGTGCCAGCAGTGAAGGGGGACAGGGGGTCTACGAGCAGTACTTC. Encoded protein: CASSEGGQGVYEQYF.

The chain recombines TRBV10-1 with TRBJ1-2; TRBD1 aligns across 8 bases. Trimming took 4 bases from V and 2 from J; bases not matched to a gene: 3. Per the germline V gene, CDR1 is WNHNN and CDR2 is SYGVQD (reference sequence). This CDR3 is built from 14 residues. Here the CDR3 reads CASSVQGANYGYTF. In nucleotides, the CDR3 is TGCGCCAGCAGTGTTCAGGGGGCGAACTATGGCTACACCTTC.

CDR3 residues: CASSPDAGAFTEAFF. The CDR3 nucleotides are TGTGCCAGCAGCCCAGACGCGGGCGCTTTTACTGAAGCTTTCTTT. This rearrangement joins TRBV6-6 to TRBJ1-1; D remains unclear. This CDR3 spans 15 amino acids. CDR1 and CDR2 from the germline V gene are MNHNY and SVGAGI (reference sequence). The V and J ends lost 6 bases and 5 bases respectively, with 19 bases between them.